Listed below are T cell receptor beta chains from one sample, sequenced in a study of T cell responses to AZD1222 COVID-19 vaccine. Using immunoSEQ multiplex PCR, the repertoire was profiled, and TCRdb retains in-frame clones only, with some absent. The sample shows 120,000 or so clones, 92% of them seen only once. The specimen was peripheral blood, collected on day 0 of AZD1222 vaccination. Source of these receptors: an adult in good health. CDR3s leave out the opening cysteine and the closing phenylalanine or tryptophan. A D gene is named only where the DNA matches it firmly. Size is stated for part of the rows, as once, few or many counts, or as a class when the clone is expanded.

d_gene,v_gene,abundance,CDR3aa
-,TRBV4-2,-,ASSQGGGAEQF
-,TRBV29-1,-,TTRVRRGKLF
TRBD2,TRBV13,-,ASSSRTSGRKHQETQY
-,TRBV3-1/TRBV3-2,-,ASSLSGARPGTQY
-,TRBV7-3,-,ASSSRGLGGELF
-,TRBV27,-,ASSLYNSNQPQH
TRBD1,TRBV2,few,ASSEASEHQGQGDEQY
-,TRBV7-9,-,ASSLGGYREKLF
TRBD1,TRBV10-3,-,AIRADRGPGYT
-,TRBV5-1,once,ASSLDNTIY
-,TRBV27,-,ASSSRGYEQF
TRBD1,TRBV9,-,ASSVAMGTGNYNEQF